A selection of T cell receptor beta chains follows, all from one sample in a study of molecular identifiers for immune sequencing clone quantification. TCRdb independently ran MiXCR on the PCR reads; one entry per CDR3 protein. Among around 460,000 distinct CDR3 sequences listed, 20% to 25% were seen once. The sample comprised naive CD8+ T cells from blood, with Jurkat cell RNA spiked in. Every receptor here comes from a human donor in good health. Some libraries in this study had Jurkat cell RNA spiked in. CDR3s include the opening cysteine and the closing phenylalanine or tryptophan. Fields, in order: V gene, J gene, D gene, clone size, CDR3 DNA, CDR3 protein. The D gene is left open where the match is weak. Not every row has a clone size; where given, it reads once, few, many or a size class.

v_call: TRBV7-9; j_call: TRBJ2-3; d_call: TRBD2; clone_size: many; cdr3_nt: TGTGCCAGCATTATCGGGGGGACAGATACGCAGTATTTT; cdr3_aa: CASIIGGTDTQYF
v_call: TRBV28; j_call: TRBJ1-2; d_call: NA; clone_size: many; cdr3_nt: TGTGCCAGCAGTCAAACAGGGATGCTCGACTATGGCTACACCTTC; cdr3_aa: CASSQTGMLDYGYTF
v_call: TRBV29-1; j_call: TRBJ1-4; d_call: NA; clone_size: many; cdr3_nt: TGCAGCTCCTGGGACCCCAATGAAAAACTGTTTTTT; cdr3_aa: CSSWDPNEKLFF
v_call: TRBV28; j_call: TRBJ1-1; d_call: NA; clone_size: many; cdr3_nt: TGTGCCAGCAGTGAGACAGAGAACACTGAAGCTTTCTTT; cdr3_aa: CASSETENTEAFF
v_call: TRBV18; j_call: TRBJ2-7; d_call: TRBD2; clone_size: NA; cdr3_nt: TGTGCCAGCTCACCGGTCGGGCGGGAGGTTTACTACGAGCAGTACTTC; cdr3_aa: CASSPVGREVYYEQYF
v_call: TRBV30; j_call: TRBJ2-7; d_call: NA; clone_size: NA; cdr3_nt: TGTGCCTGGAGTGTGGACGAGGGCTACGAGCAGTACTTC; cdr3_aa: CAWSVDEGYEQYF
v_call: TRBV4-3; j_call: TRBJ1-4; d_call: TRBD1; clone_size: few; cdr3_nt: TGCGCCAGCAGCCAAGATGGACAGGTGGTTAATGAAAAACTGTTTTTT; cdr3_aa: CASSQDGQVVNEKLFF
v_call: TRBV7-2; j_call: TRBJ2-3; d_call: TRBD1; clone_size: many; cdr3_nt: TGTGCCAGCAGCTTACGTCCGGGACAGGGTTTAGAGTGGGGCACAGATACGCAGTATTTT; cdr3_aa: CASSLRPGQGLEWGTDTQYF
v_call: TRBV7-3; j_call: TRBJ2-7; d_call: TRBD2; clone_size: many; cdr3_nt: TGTGCCAGCAGCTTAGGTCTACGGGGGGACTACGAGCAGTACTTC; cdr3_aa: CASSLGLRGDYEQYF
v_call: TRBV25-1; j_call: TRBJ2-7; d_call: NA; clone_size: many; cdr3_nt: TGTGCCACTCAGGGTAGGGCATCCTACGAGCAGTACTTC; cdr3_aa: CATQGRASYEQYF
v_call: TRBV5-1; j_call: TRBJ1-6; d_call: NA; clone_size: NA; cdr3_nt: TGCGCCAGCAGCTTATTCCCGACGGGGGGCATTGGAGATAATTCACCCCTCCACTTT; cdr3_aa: CASSLFPTGGIGDNSPLHF
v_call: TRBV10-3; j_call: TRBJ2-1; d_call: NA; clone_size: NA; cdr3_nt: TGTGCCATCAGTGACGAGAAAAGCTCCTACAATGAGCAGTTCTTC; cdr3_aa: CAISDEKSSYNEQFF
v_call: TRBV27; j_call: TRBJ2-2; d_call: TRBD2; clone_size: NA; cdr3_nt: TGTGCCAGCAGTTTGGGACTATTAACCGGGGAGCTGTTTTTT; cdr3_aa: CASSLGLLTGELFF
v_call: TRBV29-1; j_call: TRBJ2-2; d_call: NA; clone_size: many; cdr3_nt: TGCAGCGCACGGGGGATTGACACCGGGGAGCTGTTTTTT; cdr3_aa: CSARGIDTGELFF
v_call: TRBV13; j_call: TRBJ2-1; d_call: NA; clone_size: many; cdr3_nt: TGTGCGAGCACGGGGCAGGGAGGAGTCAATGAGCAGTTCTTC; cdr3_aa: CASTGQGGVNEQFF
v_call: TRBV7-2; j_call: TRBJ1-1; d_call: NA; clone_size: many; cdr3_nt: TGTGCCAGCAGCCCTGGGACACCAAACACTGAAGCTTTCTTT; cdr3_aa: CASSPGTPNTEAFF
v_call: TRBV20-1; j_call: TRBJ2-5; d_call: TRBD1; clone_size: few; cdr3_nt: TGCAGTGCTAGAGACTCAGGCAGGGGGCGCGGAGAGACCCAGTACTTC; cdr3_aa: CSARDSGRGRGETQYF
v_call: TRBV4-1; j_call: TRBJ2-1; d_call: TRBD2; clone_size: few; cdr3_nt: TGCGCCAGCAGCCAAGTCCCTAGCGGAGTATACAATGAGCAGTTCTTC; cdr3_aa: CASSQVPSGVYNEQFF
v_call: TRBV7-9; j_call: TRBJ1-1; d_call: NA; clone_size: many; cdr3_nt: TGTGCCAGCAGCGATATGAACACTGAAGCTTTCTTT; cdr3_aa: CASSDMNTEAFF
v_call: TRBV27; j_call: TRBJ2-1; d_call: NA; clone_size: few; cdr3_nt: TGTGCCAGCAGTTTACTGGTGGGCTCAGGGGTAGGCAATGAGCAGTTCTTC; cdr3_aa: CASSLLVGSGVGNEQFF